Following are 28 T cell receptor beta chains from one sample sequenced in a study of T cell clonality in common variable immunodeficiency. Study-wide points: Fewer deletions and N-nucleotide insertions were reportedly seen in common variable immunodeficiency TCR beta sequences.

The method was immunoSEQ multiplex PCR; TCRdb's version includes in-frame clones alone and lacks a portion of them. The repertoire consists of about 26,000 clones, none detected only once. Which antigens these TCRs recognize remains unknown. Material for sequencing was peripheral blood mononuclear cells. These receptors originate from a human donor with common variable immunodeficiency.

The sample holds a few counts of this clone. The read terminates 3 residues before the CDR3 end, so the remaining end is supplied by the germline J gene. This sample also contains other DNA sequences that code for the same CDR3. The J gene is TRBJ2-2, the V gene TRBV6-2 or TRBV6-3; 10 bases agree with TRBD1. The CDR3 is 13 residues long. Germline V gene data show CDR1 as MNHEY and CDR2 as SVGEGT. V lost 5 bases to trimming and J lost 8 bases; unmatched junction nucleotides: 2. This CDR3 is CASSPDRGGELFF. The CDR3 bases that were read are TGTGCCAGCAGTCCGGACAGGGGGGGGGAG.

There are many counts of this clone. The read ends 3 residues shy of where the CDR3 ends; the end is completed using the germline J gene. V gene TRBV6-2 or TRBV6-3 combines with J gene TRBJ2-5, with 7 bases identical to TRBD1. Germline CDR1 reads MNHEY; CDR2 reads SVGEGT. The J segment lost 2 bases and the V segment lost 5 bases, leaving 11 bases of the junction unmatched. The CDR3 length is 16 residues. The CDR3 bases that were read are TGTGCCAGCAGTCGAACAGGGGTAATGGGTCAAGAGACC. Protein product: CASSRTGVMGQET. The CDR3 reads in full as CASSRTGVMGQETQYF.

This clone was detected ten times or more. The read is 3 residues too short to cover the CDR3 end, so that end is filled in from the germline J gene. The genes are TRBV29-1 and TRBJ2-1; D uncertain. Germline-derived CDR1 and CDR2 are SQVTM and ANQGSEA. This CDR3 has 12 residues. Deletions cut 7 bases from V and 7 bases from J, with 14 bases between. CDR3 protein: CSARPLVNEQFF. The CDR3 bases that were read are TGCAGCGCCCGGCCCCTAGTGAATGAG.

This clone has at least ten counts. The missing CDR3 end, 3 residues past where the read stops, is filled in from the germline J gene. The rearrangement links TRBV4-2 to TRBJ2-1; 8 nucleotides line up with TRBD2. The CDR3 sequence is 15 residues long. Germline CDR1 is LGHNA and CDR2 is YNFKEQ. The V gene end was trimmed by 1 base and the J gene end by 4 bases; junction bases not matched to a gene: 3. The chain's CDR3 is CASSQVSSGYNEQFF. CDR3 DNA (partial): TGTGCCAGCAGCCAAGTGTCTAGCGGGTACAATGAG.

Turning to this clone: The read comes to an end 3 residues before the CDR3 does, leaving the germline J gene to fill in the end. The chain links TRBV2 to TRBJ2-7, with D possibly TRBD2 on 6 matching bases. The V and J ends lost 4 bases and 3 bases respectively, with 10 bases between them. CDR1 SNHLY and CDR2 FYNNEI come from the germline V gene. The CDR3 length is 13 residues. This chain's CDR3 is CASSVRGFYEQYF. The CDR3 DNA, read in part, is TGTGCCAGCAGTGTACGGGGGTTCTACGAG.

CDR3 bases read: TGTGCCAGCAGTTCAACCCCAGGGGATCAGCCC. This gives the protein CASSSTPGDQP. The entire CDR3 sequence reads CASSSTPGDQPQHF. J is TRBJ1-5 and V is TRBV7-6; possibly TRBD1 for D (6 bases). Sequencing ends 3 residues short of the CDR3 end; the germline J gene provides the rest. Per germline, CDR1 SGHVS and CDR2 FNYEAQ. This CDR3 contains 14 residues. Trimming stripped 6 bases from V and 5 bases from J, with 14 bases between.

This clone has just a few counts. CDR3 sequence: CASSPTGTSLSLHF. Partial CDR3 DNA: TGTGCCAGCAGTCCGACGGGGACTTCCCTATCC. The chain has TRBV6-4 and TRBJ1-6, with TRBD1 as a possible D gene (5 bases). With the read ending 3 residues before the CDR3 end, the germline J gene is used to fill in that end. The CDR3 has 14 residues. Germline values: CDR1 MRHNA, CDR2 SNTAGT.

This clone was counted ten times or more. The read gets to within 3 residues of the CDR3 end, and the germline J gene fills in the rest. The J gene is TRBJ2-7, the V gene TRBV16; D not resolved. The length of the CDR3 is 13 residues. Germline V lookup: CDR1 KGHSY, CDR2 FQNENV. The V gene lost 4 bases and the J gene lost 3 bases, with 10 bases spanning the gap. The CDR3 loop is CASSPGLNYEQYF. CDR3 bases read: TGTGCCAGCAGCCCGGGTTTAAACTACGAG.

This clone has at least ten counts. The CDR3 end is not reached by the read, which stops 3 residues before it; the germline J gene fills it in. The chain recombines TRBV19 with TRBJ2-2; 8 bases are a match to TRBD2. V was pared by 1 base and J by 6 bases, with 1 base of the junction left unmatched. CDR3 length: 14 amino acids. The germline V gene encodes CDR1 LNHDA and CDR2 SQIVND (reference sequence). The CDR3 region is CASSIVAGSGELFF. CDR3 bases read: TGTGCCAGTAGTATAGTAGCGGGGTCCGGGGAG.

This clone came up many times. The CDR3 is cut off 3 residues early in the read; its end comes from the germline J gene. This rearrangement joins TRBV19 to TRBJ2-7, with D maybe TRBD1 (6 bases). The CDR3 has 15 residues. Between the trimmed V and J ends, which lost 2 bases and 3 bases, there was a span of 14 bases. Germline V gene sequence: CDR1 LNHDA, CDR2 SQIVND (reference sequence). CDR3: CASSISLGQYYEQYF. CDR3 DNA, as far as it was read: TGTGCCAGTAGTATATCCCTCGGACAGTACTACGAG.

With respect to this clone: The CDR3 goes on 3 residues after the read ends, and that part is filled in from the germline J gene. The chain recombines TRBV29-1 with TRBJ2-7; 11 nucleotides align to TRBD2. V lost 1 base to trimming and J lost 2 bases; unmatched junction nucleotides: 4. CDR1 and CDR2 (germline): SQVTM, ANQGSEA. The length of the CDR3 is 15 residues. The CDR3 reads CSVEGGTSGTYEQYF. Incomplete CDR3 DNA: TGCAGCGTTGAAGGAGGGACTAGCGGCACCTACGAG.

At least ten counts were recorded for this clone. Read coverage stops 3 residues before the CDR3 terminus; the germline J gene supplies the remainder. This chain uses TRBV5-4 with TRBJ2-2; D gene ambiguous. V was cut by 4 bases and J by 6 bases, with 13 bases left in between. The CDR3 consists of 14 residues. Germline assignment: CDR1 SGHNT and CDR2 YYREEE (reference sequence). Incomplete CDR3 DNA: TGTGCCAGCAGCCCCAACTCGCGTGCCGGGGAG. Translation gives CASSPNSRAGE. The full CDR3 protein reads CASSPNSRAGELFF. The variable domain in full, with the rest retrieved from reference TRBV5-4 and TRBJ2-2, is ETGVTQSPTHLIKTRGQQVTLRCSSQSGHNTVSWYQQALGQGPQFIFQYYREEENGRGNFPPRFSGLQFPNYSSELNVNALELDDSALYLCASSPNSRAGELFFGEGSRLTVL.

Concerning this clone itself: The read comes to an end 3 residues before the CDR3 does, leaving the germline J gene to fill in the end. The rearrangement links TRBV6-2 or TRBV6-3 to TRBJ2-1; D is possibly TRBD1 (6 bases). Trimming shortened V by 5 bases and J by 2 bases, and 16 bases separated the two germline ends. The length of the CDR3 is 16 residues. Germline CDR1 is MNHEY and CDR2 is SVGEGT. The sequenced part of the CDR3 DNA is TGTGCCAGCAGTCCCAGGGGCCGCCCAACCTACAATGAG. Protein product: CASSPRGRPTYNE. The entire CDR3 protein reads CASSPRGRPTYNEQFF.

This clone was observed many times. The CDR3 is cut off 3 residues early in the read; its end comes from the germline J gene. This chain joins TRBV6-1 and TRBJ2-5; 9 bases are shared with TRBD1. CDR3 length: 14 residues. V was clipped by 4 bases and J by 3 bases; unmatched bases: 3. The germline gives CDR1 MNHNS, CDR2 SASEGT. This chain's CDR3 is CASSAWDREETQYF. The CDR3 DNA, read in part, is TGTGCCAGCAGTGCATGGGACAGGGAAGAGACC.

Concerning this clone itself: Coverage ceases 3 residues before the CDR3 finishes, and the germline J gene fills in the end. This rearrangement joins TRBV7-9 to TRBJ1-3; 9 bases are a match to TRBD1. CDR3 size: 15 residues. Unmatched junction bases numbered 7, after V lost 2 bases and J lost 8 bases. The germline gives CDR1 SEHNR, CDR2 FQNEAQ (reference sequence). This chain's CDR3 is CASSLQQGAKDTIYF. Incomplete CDR3 DNA: TGTGCCAGCAGCTTACAACAGGGGGCGAAGGACACC.

This clone turned up a few times. The CDR3 end falls 3 residues outside the read, so it is completed with the germline J gene. The V call is TRBV7-7, the J call TRBJ2-3; 8 bases line up with TRBD1. Germline CDR1 SSHAT, CDR2 FNYEAQ (reference sequence). This CDR3 is built from 15 residues. Trimming at V came to 5 bases and at J to 4 bases, leaving 8 bases not matched to a gene. CDR3 bases read: TGTGCCAGCAGCGAGACGGGACAGGTAGCAGATACG. Encoded protein: CASSETGQVADT. The full CDR3 protein is CASSETGQVADTQYF. The full variable domain, its missing parts supplied by reference TRBV7-7 and TRBJ2-3, is GAGVSQSPRYKVTKRGQDVTLRCDPISSHATLYWYQQALGQGPEFLTYFNYEAQPDKSGLPSDRFSAERPEGSISTLTIQRTEQRDSAMYRCASSETGQVADTQYFGPGTRLTVL.

This clone has at least ten counts. Read sequence stops 3 residues before the CDR3 end, and the germline J gene provides the missing end. The chain has TRBV7-2 and TRBJ2-5, with a possible D match to TRBD2 (5 bases). Trimming cost V 1 base and J 5 bases, with 5 bases left between them. The CDR3 covers 12 residues. The V gene's germline CDR1 is SGHTA and CDR2 FQGNSA. The part of the CDR3 DNA that was read is TGTGCCAGCAGCTTAGAGCGGGAGACC. It translates to CASSLERET. The whole CDR3 protein reads CASSLERETQYF.

This clone was detected ten times or more. The covered CDR3 bases are TGTGCCAGCAGCTCCTCTAGATCCCGGTCGAATGAG. This encodes CASSSSRSRSNE. The CDR3 reads in full as CASSSSRSRSNEQFF. The chain has TRBV7-3 and TRBJ2-1; D is ambiguous. The sequence runs out 3 residues before the end of the CDR3; the remainder is reconstructed from the germline J gene. The CDR3 runs 15 residues. Trimming left V 4 bases short and J 7 bases short, with 17 bases between. Germline-derived CDR1 and CDR2 are SGHTA and FQGTGA.

This clone was detected a few times. The sequenced fragment ends 3 residues before the CDR3 boundary, so the rest is inferred from the germline J gene. The V gene is TRBV29-1, the J gene TRBJ2-7, with 11 bases identical to TRBD2. The CDR3 is 14 residues long. V shed 6 bases, J shed 3 bases, and the junction held 7 bases outside the gene matches. The germline CDR1 and CDR2 sequences are SQVTM and ANQGSEA. Partial CDR3 DNA: TGCAGCGTCGCACTACTAGCGGGAGTCTACGAG. Its translation: CSVALLAGVYE. The full CDR3 protein reads CSVALLAGVYEQYF.

Notes on this clone: The CDR3 end falls 3 residues outside the read, so it is completed with the germline J gene. The chain couples TRBV11-3 to TRBJ2-3; a weak D match, TRBD1 (5 bases). The CDR3 has 13 amino acids. Germline V gene sequence: CDR1 SGHNT, CDR2 YENEEA. With 4 bases removed from V and 6 bases from J, the gap between germline ends came to 11 bases. CDR3 DNA, as far as it was read: TGTGCCAGCAGCTCCAGACAGAGGGATACG. As protein: CASSSRQRDT. In full, the CDR3 is CASSSRQRDTQYF.

CDR3 amino acids: CATQAGTGRYEQYF. The CDR3 DNA, read in part, is TGCGCCACCCAAGCCGGGACAGGGCGCTACGAG. V and J are TRBV10-1 and TRBJ2-7; 9 bases fit TRBD1. The read gets to within 3 residues of the CDR3 end, and the germline J gene fills in the rest. Germline values: CDR1 WNHNN, CDR2 SYGVQD (reference sequence). Trimming cost V 10 bases and J 3 bases; bases outside gene matches: 10. This CDR3 spans 14 amino acids.

The sample holds many counts of this clone. The missing CDR3 end, 3 residues past where the read stops, is filled in from the germline J gene. The chain links TRBV20-1 to TRBJ1-1; maybe TRBD1 (6 bases). V dropped 6 bases and J dropped 6 bases, with 17 bases sitting between them. The germline gives CDR1 DFQATT, CDR2 SNEGSKA (reference sequence). The CDR3 runs to 13 residues. The CDR3 DNA, read in part, is TGCAGTGCGAGTAACAGGGATATCGCTGAA. Protein sequence: CSASNRDIAE. The complete CDR3 reads CSASNRDIAEAFF.

This clone was seen ten or more times. The read is 3 residues too short to cover the CDR3 end, so that end is filled in from the germline J gene. The chain recombines TRBV14 with TRBJ2-1; no clear D. The CDR3 spans 11 residues. The germline V and J ends were trimmed by 3 bases and 9 bases, with 6 bases remaining between them. The germline gives CDR1 SGHDN, CDR2 FVKESK. CDR3 sequence reads: CASSQSFEQFF. The covered CDR3 bases are TGTGCCAGCAGCCAGTCCTTTGAG.

This clone was seen many times. The read stops 3 residues short of the end of the CDR3; the missing end is completed from the germline J gene. Other DNA sequences within the sample encode an identical CDR3. This rearrangement joins TRBV19 to TRBJ2-5; 10 bases line up with TRBD1. Looked up from germline, CDR1 is LNHDA and CDR2 is SQIVND (reference sequence). The CDR3 consists of 14 residues. The CDR3 bases that were read are TGTGCCAGTAGTTCTGGGACAGGGGTTGGTACC. This gives the protein CASSSGTGVGT. The whole CDR3 sequence reads CASSSGTGVGTQYF.

In regard to this clone: The read terminates 3 residues before the CDR3 end, so the remaining end is supplied by the germline J gene. The chain joins TRBV11-2 to TRBJ1-2, with D unresolved. Per the germline V gene, CDR1 is SGHAT and CDR2 is FQNNGV. The length of the CDR3 is 13 residues. The V end was cut by 5 bases, the J end by 6 bases, with 13 bases between. The CDR3 loop reads CASSPRGRDGYTF. The DNA read from the CDR3 is TGTGCCAGCAGCCCCAGAGGGCGAGATGGC.

This clone was seen ten or more times. The CDR3 end is not reached by the read, which stops 3 residues before it; the germline J gene fills it in. This chain links TRBV6-1 with TRBJ1-6; the D is unclear. The CDR3 totals 14 residues. Trimming took off 2 bases at V and 5 bases at J, with 7 bases between the two ends. The germline CDR1 and CDR2 sequences are MNHNS and SASEGT. CDR3 DNA, as far as it was read: TGTGCCAGCAGTGAAATCGGGGATAATTCACCC. Translated: CASSEIGDNSP. The whole CDR3 region reads CASSEIGDNSPLHF.

This clone was recorded many times. The CDR3 end falls 3 residues outside the read, so it is completed with the germline J gene. The chain joins TRBV4-2 to TRBJ2-1; D may match TRBD1 or TRBD2 (9 bases each). The CDR3 consists of 21 residues. The germline V and J ends were trimmed by 4 bases and 7 bases, with 35 bases remaining between them. Germline CDR1 is LGHNA and CDR2 is YNFKEQ. The CDR3 protein is CASSLTRRGQGSSGVTNEQFF. CDR3 bases read: TGTGCCAGCAGCCTGACTAGACGTGGACAGGGGTCTAGCGGGGTTACTAATGAG.

This clone was observed at least ten times. With the read ending 3 residues before the CDR3 end, the germline J gene is used to fill in that end. This chain uses TRBV6-2 or TRBV6-3 with TRBJ2-2, with 7 bases fitting TRBD1. CDR3 length equals 16 residues. The J segment lost 2 bases and the V segment lost 10 bases, leaving 13 bases of the junction unmatched. Germline CDR1 and CDR2: MNHEY and SVGEGT. CDR3: CAICPLDRRNTGELFF. The covered CDR3 bases are TGTGCCATCTGCCCCTTGGACAGGAGAAACACCGGGGAG.